These 18 T cell receptor beta chains originate from one sample sequenced in a study of CD8+ T cells in alopecia areata. RNA was isolated and reverse transcribed to cDNA, the sequencing template. Clones were read by immunoSEQ multiplex PCR, and TCRdb kept only the in-frame ones, dropping some. The data contain approximately 300,000 clones, 55% to 70% of them singletons. The treatment is: oral pan-JAK inhibitor, 5-10 mg twice daily. Sequencing was performed on CD4+ T cells sorted from blood, taken at week 24, from a patient treated with tofacitinib. The receptor set was obtained from a human donor with alopecia areata.

The chain recombines TRBV7-9 with TRBJ2-5; D remains ambiguous. There are 12 residues in the CDR3. The germline V gene has CDR1 SEHNR and CDR2 FQNEAQ (reference sequence). Trimming took off 5 bases at V and 5 bases at J, with 9 bases between the two ends. CDR3 amino acids: CASSPSSETQYF. DNA for the CDR3: TGTGCCAGCAGCCCAAGCTCGGAGACCCAGTACTTC.

Worth noting for this clone: The germline gene is not matched at one end of the junction; a read error may be the cause. The chain carries TRBV5-1 and TRBJ1-1; D is ambiguous. This CDR3 comprises 13 residues. Germline V gives CDR1 SGHRS, CDR2 YFSETQ. The CDR3 spells CASSSLSYTEAFF. CDR3 coding DNA: TGTGCCAGCAGCTCACTATCTTACACTGAAGCTTTCTTT.

This chain connects TRBV5-1 to TRBJ2-3; no clear D. The ends were cut back, 2 bases at V and 3 bases at J, with 13 bases in the middle. Germline assignment: CDR1 SGHRS and CDR2 YFSETQ. This CDR3 has 15 amino acids. The CDR3 DNA reads TGCGCCAGCAGCTTTGGTAACGACGTAACAGATACGCAGTATTTT. It specifies CASSFGNDVTDTQYF. Combining the CDR3 with reference TRBV5-1 and TRBJ2-3 gives the whole variable domain KAGVTQTPRYLIKTRGQQVTLSCSPISGHRSVSWYQQTPGQGLQFLFEYFSETQRNKGNFPGRFSGRQFSNSRSEMNVSTLELGDSALYLCASSFGNDVTDTQYFGPGTRLTVL.

The chain joins TRBV6-5 to TRBJ2-3; the D call may be TRBD1 or TRBD2 (6 bases each). The CDR3 runs 13 residues. The V end lost 7 bases, the J end lost 1 base, and 9 bases lay between the germline ends. Germline V gene sequence: CDR1 MNHEY, CDR2 SVGAGI. The CDR3 DNA reads as TGTGCCAGCAAGGAGGGGGGCACAGATACGCAGTATTTT. Translating gives CASKEGGTDTQYF.

In DNA, the CDR3 is TGTGCCTGGAGCCCCGTGTCGGGGAGAACCGGGGAGCTGTTTTTT. Amino acid sequence: CAWSPVSGRTGELFF. This sequence joins TRBV30 and TRBJ2-2, with a tentative D call TRBD2 (5 bases). V lost 3 bases and J lost 5, with 16 bases in between. This CDR3 is 15 amino acids long. The germline CDR1 and CDR2 sequences are GTSNPN and SVGIG (reference sequence).

V is TRBV4-1 and J is TRBJ2-3; TRBD2 aligns across 8 bases. The CDR3 loop spans 17 amino acids. Losses at the gene ends were 0 bases for V and 2 bases for J; bases not matched to a gene: 7. Germline CDR1 is MGHRA and CDR2 is YSYEKL. CDR3 protein: CASSQDRAGATTDTQYF. CDR3 in DNA: TGCGCCAGCAGCCAAGATAGAGCGGGGGCCACCACAGATACGCAGTATTTT.

The chain employs TRBV29-1 and TRBJ1-1; D ambiguous. This CDR3 has 11 residues. V gave up 6 bases and J gave up 8 bases, with 13 bases separating them. Per germline, CDR1 SQVTM and CDR2 ANQGSEA. The CDR3 coding sequence is TGCAGCGTAGGACTCGACCGGGAAGCTTTCTTT. Translation: CSVGLDREAFF.

The chain couples TRBV25-1 to TRBJ1-1; the D is unclear. The CDR3 covers 14 residues. V was cut by 1 base and J by 3 bases, with 9 bases left in between. Germline CDR1 is MGHDK and CDR2 is SYGVNS. The CDR3 sequence: CASSESPEDTEAFF. CDR3 DNA sequence: TGTGCCAGCAGTGAATCCCCAGAGGACACTGAAGCTTTCTTT.

The sample holds a few counts of this clone. This chain connects TRBV4-3 to TRBJ2-1, with D tentatively TRBD1 (6 bases). The CDR3 loop spans 17 amino acids. V dropped 0 bases and J dropped 7 bases, with 19 bases sitting between them. CDR1 LGHNA and CDR2 YSLEER come from the germline V gene. Here the CDR3 reads CASSQDRRRLTGNEQFF. DNA of the CDR3: TGCGCCAGCAGCCAAGATCGTCGTCGGCTAACAGGGAATGAGCAGTTCTTC.

This clone showed up just a few times. The chain joins TRBV6-5 to TRBJ2-2; TRBD1 matches 8 bases. The V and J ends lost 9 bases and 0 bases, in that order; junction bases with no gene match: 3. The germline V gene has CDR1 MNHEY and CDR2 SVGAGI. The CDR3 spans 14 residues. CDR3 sequence (DNA): TGTGCCAGTAGGACAGGGCCGAACACCGGGGAGCTGTTTTTT. As protein: CASRTGPNTGELFF.

This chain uses TRBV25-1 with TRBJ2-1; TRBD2 agrees at 8 bases. Trimming at V came to 2 bases and at J to 3 bases, leaving 6 bases not matched to a gene. The CDR3 covers 16 residues. The germline CDR1 and CDR2 sequences are MGHDK and SYGVNS. CDR3 DNA: TGTGCCAGCAGTGAAGACGGGCGGGGGGACTACAATGAGCAGTTCTTC. The encoded protein is CASSEDGRGDYNEQFF.

This clone has only a few counts. The rearrangement joins TRBV10-3 to TRBJ1-2, with D uncertain. The CDR3 extends over 15 amino acids. V was clipped by 6 bases and J by 2 bases, with 16 bases between them. The V gene's germline CDR1 is ENHRY and CDR2 SYGVKD. DNA of the CDR3: TGTGCCATCAGCCCTCATGGGTCCAACAACTATGGCTACACCTTC. Residues: CAISPHGSNNYGYTF.

The chain recombines TRBV6-6 with TRBJ1-1, with a possible D match to TRBD1 (5 bases). This CDR3 comprises 15 residues. The germline V and J ends were trimmed by 0 bases and 2 bases, with 10 bases remaining between them. CDR1 is MNHNY, CDR2 SVGAGI, per germline (reference sequence). CDR3 sequence: CASSYSGQGNTEAFF. CDR3 sequence (DNA): TGTGCCAGCAGTTACTCTGGCCAGGGCAACACTGAAGCTTTCTTT.

There are many counts of this clone. The rearrangement links TRBV27 to TRBJ2-3; 7 positions agree with TRBD1. This CDR3 has 12 residues. The germline V gene has CDR1 MNHEY and CDR2 SMNVEV (reference sequence). CDR3 in DNA: TGTGACACGCACAGGGGAACAGATACGCAGTATTTT. This translates into CDTHRGTDTQYF.

V and J are TRBV7-2 and TRBJ2-5; D unresolved. This CDR3 has 13 amino acids. Germline assignment: CDR1 SGHTA and CDR2 FQGNSA. The V end was cut by 3 bases, the J end by 0 bases, with 5 bases between. The CDR3 loop is CASSFSNQETQYF. The CDR3 nucleotides read TGTGCCAGCAGCTTTTCGAACCAAGAGACCCAGTACTTC.

The V and J genes are TRBV20-1 and TRBJ2-5; D may match TRBD1 or TRBD2 (6 bases each). V shed 4 bases and J shed 5 bases, with 8 bases lying between them. This CDR3 is built from 11 residues. The germline V gene has CDR1 DFQATT and CDR2 SNEGSKA (reference sequence). This CDR3 is CSAKGGETQYF. CDR3 nucleotide sequence: TGCAGTGCTAAAGGGGGGGAGACCCAGTACTTC.

This clone was counted a single time. The genes are TRBV4-2 and TRBJ2-7, with D maybe TRBD1 (6 bases). Germline V CDR1 and CDR2: LGHNA, YNFKEQ. V was clipped by 0 bases and J by 5 bases, with 11 bases between them. This CDR3 region has 14 residues. The CDR3 DNA sequence: TGTGCCAGCAGCCAAGATAGGGGACACAACGAGCAGTACTTC. Its translation is CASSQDRGHNEQYF.

The chain recombines TRBV2 with TRBJ2-2; TRBD1 might be the D (5 bases). With 3 bases removed from V and 4 bases from J, the gap between germline ends came to 9 bases. The CDR3 length is 14 residues. Germline V lookup: CDR1 SNHLY, CDR2 FYNNEI. CDR3 bases: TGTGCCAGCAGTGACAGGGTGGCCACCGGGGAGCTGTTTTTT. Protein: CASSDRVATGELFF.